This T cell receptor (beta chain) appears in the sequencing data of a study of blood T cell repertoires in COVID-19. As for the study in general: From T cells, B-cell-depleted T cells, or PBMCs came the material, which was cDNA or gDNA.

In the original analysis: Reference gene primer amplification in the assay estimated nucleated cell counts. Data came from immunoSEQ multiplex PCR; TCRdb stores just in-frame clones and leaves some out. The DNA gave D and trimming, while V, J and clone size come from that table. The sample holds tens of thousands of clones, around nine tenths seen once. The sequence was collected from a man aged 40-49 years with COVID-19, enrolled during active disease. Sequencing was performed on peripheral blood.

CDR3 region: CAISESRETQYF. The DNA for the CDR3 is TGTGCCATCAGTGAGTCGAGAGAGACCCAGTACTTC. The chain is built from TRBV10-3 and TRBJ2-5; D remains unclear. The CDR3 covers 12 residues. Looked up from germline, CDR1 is ENHRY and CDR2 is SYGVKD. Trimming removed 0 bases from V and 4 bases from J, with 3 bases in between.